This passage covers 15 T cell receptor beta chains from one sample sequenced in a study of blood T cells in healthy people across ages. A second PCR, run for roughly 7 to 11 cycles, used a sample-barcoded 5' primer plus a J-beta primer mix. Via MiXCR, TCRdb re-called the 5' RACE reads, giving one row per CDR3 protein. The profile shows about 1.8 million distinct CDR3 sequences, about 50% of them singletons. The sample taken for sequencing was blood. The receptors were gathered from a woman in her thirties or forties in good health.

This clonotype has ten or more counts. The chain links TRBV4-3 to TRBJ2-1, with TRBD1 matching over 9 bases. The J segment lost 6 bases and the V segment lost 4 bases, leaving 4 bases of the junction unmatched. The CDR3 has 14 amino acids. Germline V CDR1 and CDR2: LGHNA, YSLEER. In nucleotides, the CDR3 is TGCGCCAGCAGCCGGGACAGGGCCTTCAATGAGCAGTTCTTC. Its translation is CASSRDRAFNEQFF.

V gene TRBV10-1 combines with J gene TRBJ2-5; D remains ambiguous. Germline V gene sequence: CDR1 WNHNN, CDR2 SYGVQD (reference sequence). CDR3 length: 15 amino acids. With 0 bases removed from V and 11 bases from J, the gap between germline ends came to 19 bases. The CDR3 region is CASSESKGFGSWQYF. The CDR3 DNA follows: TGCGCCAGCAGTGAGTCGAAAGGGTTCGGGTCGTGGCAGTACTTC.

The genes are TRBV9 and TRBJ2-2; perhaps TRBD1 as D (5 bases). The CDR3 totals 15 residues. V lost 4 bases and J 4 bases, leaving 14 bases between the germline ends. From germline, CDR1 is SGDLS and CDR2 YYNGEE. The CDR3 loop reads CASSPSTGPTGELFF. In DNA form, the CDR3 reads TGTGCCAGCAGCCCAAGTACAGGACCCACCGGGGAGCTGTTTTTT.

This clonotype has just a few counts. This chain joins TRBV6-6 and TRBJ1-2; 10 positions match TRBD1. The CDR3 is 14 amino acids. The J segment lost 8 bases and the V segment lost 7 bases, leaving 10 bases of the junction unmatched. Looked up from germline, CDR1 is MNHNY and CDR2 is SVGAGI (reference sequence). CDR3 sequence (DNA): TGTGCCAGCAAGGGAACCGGGACAGGGGTCGGCTACACCTTC. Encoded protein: CASKGTGTGVGYTF.

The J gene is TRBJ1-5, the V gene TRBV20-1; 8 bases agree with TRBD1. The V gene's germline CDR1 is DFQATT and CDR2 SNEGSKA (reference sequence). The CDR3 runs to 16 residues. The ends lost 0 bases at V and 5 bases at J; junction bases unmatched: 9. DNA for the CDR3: TGCAGTGCTAGAGATCAATGGACAGGGCTCGATCAGCCCCAGCATTTT. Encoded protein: CSARDQWTGLDQPQHF.

The DNA for the CDR3 is TGCAGTGCTAGAGACCTCAGGCGGGTCGCGAACACCGGGGAGCTGTTTTTT. Its protein product is CSARDLRRVANTGELFF. The chain has TRBV20-1 and TRBJ2-2; tentatively, D is TRBD2 (5 bases). Between the trimmed V and J ends, which lost 0 bases and 0 bases, there was a span of 14 bases. The germline V gene has CDR1 DFQATT and CDR2 SNEGSKA (reference sequence). The CDR3 is 17 amino acids.

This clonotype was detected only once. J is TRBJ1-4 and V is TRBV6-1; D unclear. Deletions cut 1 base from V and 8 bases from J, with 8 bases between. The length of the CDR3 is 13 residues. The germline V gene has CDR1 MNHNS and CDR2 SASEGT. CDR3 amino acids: CASSEETGEKLFF. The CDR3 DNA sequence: TGTGCCAGCAGTGAAGAGACGGGAGAAAAACTGTTTTTT.

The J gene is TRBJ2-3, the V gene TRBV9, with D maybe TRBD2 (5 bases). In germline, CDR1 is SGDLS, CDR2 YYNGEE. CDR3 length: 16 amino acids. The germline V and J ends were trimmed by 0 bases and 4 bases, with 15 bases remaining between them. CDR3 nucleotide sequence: TGTGCCAGCAGCGTAGAGGCCGGAGCGGCGGCAGATACGCAGTATTTT. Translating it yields CASSVEAGAAADTQYF.

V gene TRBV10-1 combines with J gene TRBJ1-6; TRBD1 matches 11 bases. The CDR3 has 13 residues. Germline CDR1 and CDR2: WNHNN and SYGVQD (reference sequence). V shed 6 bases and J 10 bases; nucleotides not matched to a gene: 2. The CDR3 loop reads CASRGQGESPLHF. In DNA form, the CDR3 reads TGCGCCAGCAGGGGACAGGGGGAATCACCCCTCCACTTT.

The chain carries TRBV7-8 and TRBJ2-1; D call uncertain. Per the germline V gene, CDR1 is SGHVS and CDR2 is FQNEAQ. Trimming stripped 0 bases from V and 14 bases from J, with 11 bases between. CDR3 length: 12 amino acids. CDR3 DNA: TGTGCCAGCAGCTTAGCGCCGGAGTGGAAGTTCTTC. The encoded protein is CASSLAPEWKFF.

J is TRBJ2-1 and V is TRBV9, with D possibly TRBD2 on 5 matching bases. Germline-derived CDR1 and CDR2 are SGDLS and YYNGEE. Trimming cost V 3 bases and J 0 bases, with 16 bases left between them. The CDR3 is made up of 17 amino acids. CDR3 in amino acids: CASSAEGLRHSYNEQFF. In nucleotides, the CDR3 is TGTGCCAGCAGCGCCGAAGGACTGCGCCACTCCTACAATGAGCAGTTCTTC. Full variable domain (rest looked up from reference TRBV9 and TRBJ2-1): DSGVTQTPKHLITATGQRVTLRCSPRSGDLSVYWYQQSLDQGLQFLIQYYNGEERAKGNILERFSAQQFPDLHSELNLSSLELGDSALYFCASSAEGLRHSYNEQFFGPGTRLTVL.

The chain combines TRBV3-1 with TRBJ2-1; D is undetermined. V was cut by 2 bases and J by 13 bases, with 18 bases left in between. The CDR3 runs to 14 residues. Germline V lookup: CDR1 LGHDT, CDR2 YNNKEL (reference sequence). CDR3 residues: CASSQLEIQETQFF. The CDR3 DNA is TGTGCCAGCAGCCAACTAGAGATTCAAGAGACCCAGTTCTTC.

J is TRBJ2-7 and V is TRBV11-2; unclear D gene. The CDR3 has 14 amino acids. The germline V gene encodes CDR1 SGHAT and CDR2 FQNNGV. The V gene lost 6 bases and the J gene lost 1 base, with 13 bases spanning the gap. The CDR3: CASSPVGRSYEQYF. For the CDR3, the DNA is TGTGCCAGCAGTCCAGTAGGACGGTCCTACGAGCAGTACTTC.

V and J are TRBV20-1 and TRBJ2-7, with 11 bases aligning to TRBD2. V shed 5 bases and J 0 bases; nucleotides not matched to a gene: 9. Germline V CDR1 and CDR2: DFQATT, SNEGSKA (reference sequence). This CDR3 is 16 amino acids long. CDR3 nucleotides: TGCAGTGCTGGACCAAATAGCGGGGGGGCCTCCTACGAGCAGTACTTC. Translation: CSAGPNSGGASYEQYF.

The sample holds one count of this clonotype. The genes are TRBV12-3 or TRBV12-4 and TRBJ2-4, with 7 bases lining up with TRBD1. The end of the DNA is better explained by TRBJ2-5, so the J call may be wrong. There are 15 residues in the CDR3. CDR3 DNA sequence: TGTGCCAGCAGTTTATTTGGGGGACAGCAAGAGACCCAGTACTTC. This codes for CASSLFGGQQETQYF.